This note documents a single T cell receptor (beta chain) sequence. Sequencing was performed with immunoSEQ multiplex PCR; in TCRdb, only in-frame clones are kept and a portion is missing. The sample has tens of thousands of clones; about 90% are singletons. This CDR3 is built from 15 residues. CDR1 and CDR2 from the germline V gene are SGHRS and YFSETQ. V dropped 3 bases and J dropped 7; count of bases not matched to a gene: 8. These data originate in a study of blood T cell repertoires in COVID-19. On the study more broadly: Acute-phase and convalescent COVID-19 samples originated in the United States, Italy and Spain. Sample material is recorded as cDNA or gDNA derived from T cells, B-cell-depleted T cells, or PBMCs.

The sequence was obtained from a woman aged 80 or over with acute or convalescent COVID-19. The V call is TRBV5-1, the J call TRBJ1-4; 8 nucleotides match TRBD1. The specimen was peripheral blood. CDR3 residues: CASSSGTGGFEKLFF. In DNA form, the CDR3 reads TGCGCCAGCAGCTCCGGGACAGGTGGTTTTGAAAAACTGTTTTTT.